This TCR beta chain was recorded in a study of T-cell reconstitution after alpha-beta-depleted transplantation in children. The library targeted TCRbeta and was prepared with unique molecular identifiers. One entry per CDR3 protein results from TCRdb running MiXCR on the PCR reads. The sample includes some 640,000 distinct CDR3 sequences, roughly 17% seen only once; the top ten take about 1.1%. The V end was cut by 6 bases, the J end by 0 bases, with 12 bases between. The CDR3 is made up of 15 amino acids. The sequence derives from a human donor who donated a stem cell graft to a child with acute myeloid leukemia. V and J are TRBV12-3 or TRBV12-4 and TRBJ1-3; D may be TRBD1 (5 bases). This specimen consisted of PBMCs from the stem cell graft donor, obtained from the stem cell graft. The CDR3 protein is CASRRQTLSGNTIYF. The CDR3, as DNA: TGTGCCAGCAGAAGACAGACCCTCTCTGGAAACACCATATATTTT.